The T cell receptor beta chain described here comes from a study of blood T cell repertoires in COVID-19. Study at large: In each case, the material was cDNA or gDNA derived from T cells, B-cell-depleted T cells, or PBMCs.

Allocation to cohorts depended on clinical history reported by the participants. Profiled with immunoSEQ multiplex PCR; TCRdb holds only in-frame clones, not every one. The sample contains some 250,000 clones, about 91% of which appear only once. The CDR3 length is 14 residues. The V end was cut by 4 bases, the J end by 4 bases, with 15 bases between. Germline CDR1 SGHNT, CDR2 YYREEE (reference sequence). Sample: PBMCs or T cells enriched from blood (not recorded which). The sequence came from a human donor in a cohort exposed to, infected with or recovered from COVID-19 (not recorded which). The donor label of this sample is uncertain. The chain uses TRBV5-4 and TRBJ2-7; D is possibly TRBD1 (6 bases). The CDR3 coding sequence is TGTGCCAGCAGCGTCGACGGGACACCTTACGAGCAGTACTTC. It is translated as CASSVDGTPYEQYF.